This T cell receptor beta chain was sequenced in a study of vaccination and CD4 T cells after COVID-19. Study-level background: Cells received overlapping spike peptides from SARS-CoV-2, HCoV-NL63, HCoV-OC43 and HCoV-229E as stimulation.

As to treatment: roughly nine-day PBMC culture with coronavirus spike peptide pools or control peptides (ViraFEST assay). The positive PCR dates, which preceded the US Alpha, Beta and Delta variants, fell between March and December 2020. Germline CDR1 and CDR2: LNHDA and SQIVND (reference sequence). Trimming cost V 5 bases and J 4 bases, with 11 bases left between them. This CDR3 spans 13 amino acids. In regard to this clonotype: Its antigen remains unknown.

Cultured CD4+ T-cell DNA underwent Oncomine TCR Beta short-read sequencing. Using its own MiXCR run on the PCR reads, TCRdb lists one record per CDR3 protein. This table holds around 7,100 distinct CDR3 sequences, 73% found once. The material sequenced was CD4+ T cells from blood, cultured in vitro. The receptor comes from a human donor who had recovered from COVID-19. This sequence joins TRBV19 and TRBJ1-2, with D perhaps matching TRBD1 (5 bases). The CDR3 nucleotides are TGTGCCAGTAGTCAAGCAGGGACCTATGGCTACACCTTC. Amino acid sequence: CASSQAGTYGYTF. The full variable domain, rest sourced from reference TRBV19 and TRBJ1-2, is DGGITQSPKYLFRKEGQNVTLSCEQNLNHDAMYWYRQDPGQGLRLIYYSQIVNDFQKGDIAEGYSVSREKKESFPLTVTSAQKNPTAFYLCASSQAGTYGYTFGSGTRLTVV.